Given below is one T cell receptor beta chain in context. Regarding time point: newly diagnosed GD, antithyroid drugs for less than 3 months. After RNA was extracted from PBMCs, the TCR library was made from it. V shed 4 bases and J 4 bases; nucleotides not matched to a gene: 2. Germline-derived CDR1 and CDR2 are SGHNT and YYREEE (reference sequence). The CDR3 is 16 amino acids. TCR beta libraries were built with iRepertoire HTBI primers and Arm-PCR of CDR3 regions. TCRdb recomputed calls from the multiplex PCR reads with MiXCR, one row per CDR3 protein. The data hold approximately 400,000 distinct CDR3 sequences, with approximately 15% observed a single time. These data are taken from a study of regulatory T cells in long-lasting Graves disease. This sample also appeared in a second study, on T cells in Graves' hyperthyroidism and ophthalmopathy. That work contributes: Those with hyperthyroidism were 18 to 65 years old, newly diagnosed, and ill for under 2 months.

The chain links TRBV5-4 to TRBJ2-1, with 16 bases fitting TRBD2. The sequencing used peripheral blood mononuclear cells (PBMCs), collected at new diagnosis, from a patient treated with antithyroid drugs. This clonotype was obtained from a woman in her 30s with Graves disease. CDR3 in amino acids: CASSKGLAGGYNEQFF. CDR3 DNA sequence: TGTGCCAGCAGCAAGGGACTAGCGGGAGGGTACAATGAGCAGTTCTTC.